The source of this TCR beta chain is a study of cytomegalovirus exposure and HLA in healthy donors. CDR1 and CDR2 (germline): MGHDK, SYGVNS. This CDR3 is 13 amino acids long. Deletions cut 11 bases from V and 2 bases from J, with 16 bases between. The primer mix had 60 Vbeta and 13 Jbeta primers. Libraries were prepared by immunoSEQ multiplex PCR; TCRdb keeps only in-frame clonotypes and omits some of them. The sample has 150,000 or so clones, 82% seen once. Specimen: PBMCs. The TCR originated in a male donor in good health and CMV-seropositive. The chain carries TRBV25-1 and TRBJ2-7, with D possibly matching TRBD2 (5 bases). CDR3 sequence reads: CASQAGKTYEQYF. The CDR3 nucleotides read TGTGCCTCTCAGGCGGGCAAGACCTACGAGCAGTACTTC.